These T cell receptor beta chains were read from a single sample in a study of cytomegalovirus exposure and HLA in healthy donors. The data were produced by immunoSEQ multiplex PCR, yet TCRdb's version contains in-frame clones alone and is incomplete. The sample carries about 190,000 clones, around 86% recorded once. Sample: PBMCs. The receptor source for this set is a middle-aged man in good health and CMV-seropositive. CDR3s include the opening cysteine and the closing phenylalanine or tryptophan. A D gene is named only where the DNA matches it firmly. The size of a clone is reported for some rows only, either as once, few or many, or as a class for expanded clones.

J	V	D	size	CDR3	DNA
TRBJ2-7	TRBV6-5	TRBD1	once	CASRRDRATYEQYF	TGTGCCAGCAGACGGGACAGGGCCACCTACGAGCAGTACTTC
TRBJ2-3	TRBV7-6	NA	NA	CASSLLSGGGTDTQYF	TGTGCCAGCAGCTTGCTGTCGGGCGGGGGCACAGATACGCAGTATTTT
TRBJ1-1	TRBV28	NA	NA	CASSRGGVNTEAFF	TGTGCCAGCAGCCGAGGGGGGGTGAACACTGAAGCTTTCTTT
TRBJ1-4	TRBV28	NA	NA	CASSLSEKLFF	TGTGCCAGCAGCCTTAGTGAAAAACTGTTTTTT
TRBJ1-4	TRBV10-2	NA	NA	CASSVTATNEKLFF	TGCGCCAGCAGTGTAACAGCAACTAATGAAAAACTGTTTTTT
TRBJ2-3	TRBV28	NA	few	CASFPGQTDTQYF	TGTGCCAGCTTCCCCGGACAGACAGATACGCAGTATTTT
TRBJ2-5	TRBV10-1	NA	NA	CASSVPLSPSRGETQYF	TGCGCCAGCTCGGTCCCCCTGTCCCCAAGCAGGGGAGAGACCCAGTACTTC
TRBJ2-3	TRBV7-3	TRBD2	NA	CASSAGGAADTQYF	TGTGCCAGCAGCGCCGGGGGGGCGGCCGATACGCAGTATTTT
TRBJ1-5	TRBV7-2	NA	once	CASSPSSSNQPQHF	TGTGCCAGCAGCCCTTCCAGTAGCAATCAGCCCCAGCATTTT
TRBJ2-7	TRBV10-1	NA	NA	CASSEGPSSEQYF	TGCGCCAGCAGTGAGGGGCCCAGCTCCGAGCAGTACTTC
TRBJ1-3	TRBV18	NA	NA	CASSPVYPDSGNTIYF	TGTGCCAGCTCACCAGTCTATCCTGACTCTGGAAACACCATATATTTT
TRBJ1-5	TRBV28	NA	NA	CASRPGQFGNQPQHF	TGTGCCAGCAGACCCGGACAGTTCGGCAATCAGCCCCAGCATTTT
TRBJ2-7	TRBV11-2	NA	NA	CASSWDTSYEQYF	TGTGCCAGCAGCTGGGACACTTCCTACGAGCAGTACTTC
TRBJ1-2	TRBV29-1	TRBD1	NA	CSVGQGPNTYGYTF	TGCAGCGTTGGACAGGGGCCCAACACTTATGGCTACACCTTC
TRBJ2-3	TRBV30	TRBD2	NA	CAWRRKSGGSTDTQYF	TGTGCCTGGAGGAGGAAAAGCGGGGGTAGCACAGATACGCAGTATTTT
TRBJ1-2	TRBV30	NA	few	CALSSKLEPKTGYGYTF	TGTGCCTTGTCGTCTAAGTTGGAGCCCAAAACCGGCTATGGCTACACCTTC
TRBJ2-1	TRBV11-2	TRBD2	NA	CASSTYWEASGEYNEQFF	TGTGCCAGCAGCACTTACTGGGAGGCTAGCGGGGAGTACAATGAGCAGTTCTTC
TRBJ2-1	TRBV11-2	NA	NA	CASSSSGGHTIGQFF	TGTGCCAGCAGCTCGTCTGGGGGACATACAATTGGGCAGTTCTTC
TRBJ2-1	TRBV4-3	NA	NA	CASSQDLIQGTGNEQFF	TGCGCCAGCAGCCAAGATCTTATCCAGGGTACGGGCAATGAGCAGTTCTTC
TRBJ2-1	TRBV6-5	NA	NA	CASSYSKGPAYNEQFF	TGTGCCAGCAGTTACTCGAAGGGGCCAGCCTACAATGAGCAGTTCTTC
TRBJ1-3	TRBV6-4	NA	NA	CASRNTQEAGNTIYF	TGTGCCAGCAGGAATACGCAGGAGGCTGGAAACACCATATATTTT
TRBJ1-5	TRBV2	NA	NA	CASSDQPREPQHF	TGTGCCAGCAGTGATCAGCCGAGGGAGCCCCAGCATTTT
TRBJ1-1	TRBV11-2	NA	NA	CASSLGGGRGTEAFF	TGTGCCAGCAGCTTAGGTGGCGGCCGAGGGACTGAAGCTTTCTTT
TRBJ2-2	TRBV28	NA	NA	CASSFRWQGLWTGELFF	TGTGCCAGCAGTTTTAGGTGGCAGGGATTGTGGACCGGGGAGCTGTTTTTT
TRBJ2-7	TRBV28	NA	NA	CASSFRRLPYEQYF	TGTGCCAGCAGTTTCAGGCGTCTCCCCTACGAGCAGTACTTC
TRBJ2-5	TRBV7-8	TRBD2	once	CAGAGGQETQYF	TGTGCCGGAGCGGGGGGGCAAGAGACCCAGTACTTC
TRBJ2-3	TRBV7-3	TRBD2	NA	CASSFLAGDTDTQYF	TGTGCCAGCAGCTTCCTAGCGGGGGACACAGATACGCAGTATTTT
TRBJ2-4	TRBV6-5	TRBD1	few	CASSYLPLGQRDIQYF	TGTGCCAGCAGTTACTTGCCCTTGGGACAGCGCGACATTCAGTACTTC
TRBJ2-2	TRBV4-1	TRBD1	NA	CASSQVGGDRGPNTGELFF	TGCGCCAGCAGCCAAGTGGGTGGGGACAGGGGGCCCAACACCGGGGAGCTGTTTTTT
TRBJ2-7	TRBV2	TRBD1	NA	CAGSLWGTGNEQYF	TGTGCCGGCAGCCTCTGGGGGACAGGGAACGAGCAGTACTTC
TRBJ2-1	TRBV10-3	NA	NA	CAISGGTALPNEQFF	TGTGCCATCAGTGGAGGCACGGCCCTCCCCAATGAGCAGTTCTTC
TRBJ2-3	TRBV6-5	NA	NA	CASSVIGADTQYF	TGTGCCAGCAGTGTGATAGGGGCAGATACGCAGTATTTT
TRBJ1-4	TRBV29-1	TRBD1	once	CSGQGDLNEKLFF	TGCAGCGGCCAGGGGGACCTTAATGAAAAACTGTTTTTT
TRBJ2-7	TRBV9	TRBD1	NA	CASSGGTGSLNEQYF	TGTGCCAGCAGCGGGGGGACAGGGAGCTTGAACGAGCAGTACTTC
TRBJ2-5	TRBV7-2	TRBD1	NA	CASSLGQGARETQYF	TGTGCCAGCAGCTTAGGACAGGGGGCGCGGGAGACCCAGTACTTC
TRBJ1-5	TRBV2	NA	NA	CASKDRNNQPQHF	TGTGCCAGCAAAGACAGAAACAATCAGCCCCAGCATTTT
TRBJ2-4	TRBV6-5	NA	NA	CASSPSLAKNIQYF	TGTGCCAGCAGCCCCAGTTTGGCCAAAAACATTCAGTACTTC
TRBJ1-3	TRBV28	TRBD1	NA	CASSLVQGADAGNTIYF	TGTGCCAGCAGTTTAGTGCAGGGGGCGGATGCTGGAAACACCATATATTTT
TRBJ2-3	TRBV7-6	TRBD1	NA	CASSLIRQGTDTQYF	TGTGCCAGCAGCTTGATACGACAGGGGACAGATACGCAGTATTTT
TRBJ2-7	TRBV5-4	NA	NA	CASRGGQPYEQYF	TGTGCCAGCAGGGGCGGACAGCCCTACGAGCAGTACTTC
TRBJ2-7	TRBV6-1	NA	NA	CASSEERGIDEQYF	TGTGCCAGCAGTGAAGAGAGAGGGATCGACGAGCAGTACTTC
TRBJ2-1	TRBV7-9	NA	NA	CASSFQNGNEQFF	TGTGCCAGCAGCTTCCAGAACGGGAATGAGCAGTTCTTC
TRBJ2-3	TRBV9	NA	NA	CASSIGTTDPLQYF	TGTGCCAGCAGCATCGGGACAACCGATCCGCTGCAGTATTTT
TRBJ2-7	TRBV11-2	TRBD2	NA	CASSLSRLATYEQYF	TGTGCCAGCAGCCTTTCGAGACTAGCGACCTACGAGCAGTACTTC
TRBJ2-7	TRBV5-4	NA	NA	CASSPLASSDEQYF	TGTGCCAGCAGCCCCCTGGCTAGCTCCGACGAGCAGTACTTC
TRBJ1-2	TRBV5-6	NA	NA	CASSLGVRGRGYTF	TGTGCCAGCAGCTTGGGGGTCAGGGGCAGAGGCTACACCTTC
TRBJ2-7	TRBV9	TRBD1	NA	CASSSGQGWYEQYF	TGTGCCAGCAGCTCCGGACAGGGTTGGTACGAGCAGTACTTC
TRBJ1-1	TRBV5-8	NA	once	CASSLVGGDAEAFF	TGTGCCAGCAGCTTGGTGGGGGGAGACGCTGAAGCTTTCTTT
TRBJ2-3	TRBV7-3	TRBD2	once	CASSLGLAGSTDTQYF	TGTGCCAGCAGCTTGGGACTAGCGGGGAGCACAGATACGCAGTATTTT
TRBJ1-2	TRBV28	TRBD1	NA	CASSDRVDGYTF	TGTGCCAGCAGTGACAGGGTAGACGGCTACACCTTC
TRBJ2-7	TRBV5-1	TRBD1	once	CASSWGTGTSYEQYF	TGCGCCAGCAGCTGGGGGACAGGGACGTCCTACGAGCAGTACTTC
TRBJ2-3	TRBV4-3	TRBD2	NA	CASSQAGGGDTQYF	TGCGCCAGCAGCCAAGCAGGCGGGGGGGATACGCAGTATTTT
TRBJ1-1	TRBV5-4	NA	NA	CASSIQGSMNTEAFF	TGTGCCAGCAGCATTCAGGGAAGTATGAACACTGAAGCTTTCTTT
TRBJ2-7	TRBV9	TRBD1	NA	CASSGQGDEQYF	TGTGCCAGCAGTGGACAGGGGGACGAGCAGTACTTC